This is a list of T cell receptor beta chains from one sample in a study of regulatory T cells in long-lasting Graves disease. TCRdb reprocessed the multiplex PCR reads with MiXCR, giving one entry per CDR3 protein. The table lists hundreds of thousands of distinct CDR3 sequences, 15% to 20% of them singletons. These sequences were also reported in another study, on T cells in Graves' hyperthyroidism and ophthalmopathy.

The source material was peripheral blood mononuclear cells (PBMCs), sampled at new diagnosis, from a patient treated with antithyroid drugs. Receptors originate from a man between 18 and 35 years old with Graves disease. Each CDR3 is given with its conserved first and last residue. A D gene is named only where the DNA matches it firmly. Expanded clones are given a class, and other clones once, few, many or no size at all.

D: NA; size: NA; V: TRBV6-2/TRBV6-3; J: TRBJ2-3; DNA: TGTGCCAGCAGTGAACCCTGGCAGGGCTCAGATACGCAGTATTTT; CDR3: CASSEPWQGSDTQYF
D: TRBD2; size: NA; V: TRBV20-1; J: TRBJ2-1; DNA: TGCAGTGCCCAAAGAGCGGGGGGCTCCTACAATGAGCAGTTCTTC; CDR3: CSAQRAGGSYNEQFF
D: TRBD1; size: many; V: TRBV6-1; J: TRBJ2-1; DNA: TGTGCCAGCAGCTCGGGACAGGGAAACAATGAGCAGTTCTTC; CDR3: CASSSGQGNNEQFF
D: NA; size: many; V: TRBV3-1; J: TRBJ2-1; DNA: TGTGCCAGCAGCCAAACCCATAAACTACGCAATGAGCAGTTCTTC; CDR3: CASSQTHKLRNEQFF
D: NA; size: few; V: TRBV27; J: TRBJ2-2; DNA: TGTGCCAGCAGCACCAGGGGCACCGGGGAGCTGTTTTTT; CDR3: CASSTRGTGELFF
D: NA; size: many; V: TRBV29-1; J: TRBJ1-1; DNA: TGCAGCGTTTGGGGGCAGGAGAACACTGAAGCTTTCTTT; CDR3: CSVWGQENTEAFF
D: NA; size: NA; V: TRBV19; J: TRBJ1-1; DNA: TGTGCCAGTAGTATTTTGAAAAACACTGAAGCTTTCTTT; CDR3: CASSILKNTEAFF
D: NA; size: many; V: TRBV20-1; J: TRBJ1-2; DNA: TGCAGTGCTAGTCGACAGGTCTCCTATGGCTACACCTTC; CDR3: CSASRQVSYGYTF
D: TRBD2; size: NA; V: TRBV11-2; J: TRBJ2-1; DNA: TGTGCCAGCAGCTACCCGACTAGCGGGAGAAATGAGCAGTTCTTC; CDR3: CASSYPTSGRNEQFF
D: TRBD2; size: NA; V: TRBV27; J: TRBJ2-6; DNA: TGTGCCAGCAGTTTATCCTCGGGGGGGGTATCGGGGGCCAACGTCCTGACTTTC; CDR3: CASSLSSGGVSGANVLTF
D: NA; size: NA; V: TRBV20-1; J: TRBJ1-1; DNA: TGCAGTGCTAGAGAACAGCTGAACACTGAAGCTTTCTTT; CDR3: CSAREQLNTEAFF
D: NA; size: NA; V: TRBV7-9; J: TRBJ1-3; DNA: TGTGCCAGCAGGAACAGTATCTCTGGAAACACCATATATTTT; CDR3: CASRNSISGNTIYF
D: NA; size: many; V: TRBV10-3; J: TRBJ1-2; DNA: TGTGCCATCAGTGAGTCGGAAGGGTCAAGCTATGGCTACACCTTC; CDR3: CAISESEGSSYGYTF
D: TRBD1; size: few; V: TRBV19; J: TRBJ1-5; DNA: TGTGCCAGTGCCCGGACAGGGAAGGCTGGCAATCAGCCCCAGCATTTT; CDR3: CASARTGKAGNQPQHF
D: TRBD1; size: NA; V: TRBV4-1; J: TRBJ1-2; DNA: TGCGCCAGCAGCCTTGAACAGGGGGCGCGCGGCTACACCTTC; CDR3: CASSLEQGARGYTF
D: TRBD2; size: many; V: TRBV7-9; J: TRBJ2-7; DNA: TGTGCCAGCAGCCTTCGGATGAGCGGGGGATCCTACGAGCAGTACTTC; CDR3: CASSLRMSGGSYEQYF